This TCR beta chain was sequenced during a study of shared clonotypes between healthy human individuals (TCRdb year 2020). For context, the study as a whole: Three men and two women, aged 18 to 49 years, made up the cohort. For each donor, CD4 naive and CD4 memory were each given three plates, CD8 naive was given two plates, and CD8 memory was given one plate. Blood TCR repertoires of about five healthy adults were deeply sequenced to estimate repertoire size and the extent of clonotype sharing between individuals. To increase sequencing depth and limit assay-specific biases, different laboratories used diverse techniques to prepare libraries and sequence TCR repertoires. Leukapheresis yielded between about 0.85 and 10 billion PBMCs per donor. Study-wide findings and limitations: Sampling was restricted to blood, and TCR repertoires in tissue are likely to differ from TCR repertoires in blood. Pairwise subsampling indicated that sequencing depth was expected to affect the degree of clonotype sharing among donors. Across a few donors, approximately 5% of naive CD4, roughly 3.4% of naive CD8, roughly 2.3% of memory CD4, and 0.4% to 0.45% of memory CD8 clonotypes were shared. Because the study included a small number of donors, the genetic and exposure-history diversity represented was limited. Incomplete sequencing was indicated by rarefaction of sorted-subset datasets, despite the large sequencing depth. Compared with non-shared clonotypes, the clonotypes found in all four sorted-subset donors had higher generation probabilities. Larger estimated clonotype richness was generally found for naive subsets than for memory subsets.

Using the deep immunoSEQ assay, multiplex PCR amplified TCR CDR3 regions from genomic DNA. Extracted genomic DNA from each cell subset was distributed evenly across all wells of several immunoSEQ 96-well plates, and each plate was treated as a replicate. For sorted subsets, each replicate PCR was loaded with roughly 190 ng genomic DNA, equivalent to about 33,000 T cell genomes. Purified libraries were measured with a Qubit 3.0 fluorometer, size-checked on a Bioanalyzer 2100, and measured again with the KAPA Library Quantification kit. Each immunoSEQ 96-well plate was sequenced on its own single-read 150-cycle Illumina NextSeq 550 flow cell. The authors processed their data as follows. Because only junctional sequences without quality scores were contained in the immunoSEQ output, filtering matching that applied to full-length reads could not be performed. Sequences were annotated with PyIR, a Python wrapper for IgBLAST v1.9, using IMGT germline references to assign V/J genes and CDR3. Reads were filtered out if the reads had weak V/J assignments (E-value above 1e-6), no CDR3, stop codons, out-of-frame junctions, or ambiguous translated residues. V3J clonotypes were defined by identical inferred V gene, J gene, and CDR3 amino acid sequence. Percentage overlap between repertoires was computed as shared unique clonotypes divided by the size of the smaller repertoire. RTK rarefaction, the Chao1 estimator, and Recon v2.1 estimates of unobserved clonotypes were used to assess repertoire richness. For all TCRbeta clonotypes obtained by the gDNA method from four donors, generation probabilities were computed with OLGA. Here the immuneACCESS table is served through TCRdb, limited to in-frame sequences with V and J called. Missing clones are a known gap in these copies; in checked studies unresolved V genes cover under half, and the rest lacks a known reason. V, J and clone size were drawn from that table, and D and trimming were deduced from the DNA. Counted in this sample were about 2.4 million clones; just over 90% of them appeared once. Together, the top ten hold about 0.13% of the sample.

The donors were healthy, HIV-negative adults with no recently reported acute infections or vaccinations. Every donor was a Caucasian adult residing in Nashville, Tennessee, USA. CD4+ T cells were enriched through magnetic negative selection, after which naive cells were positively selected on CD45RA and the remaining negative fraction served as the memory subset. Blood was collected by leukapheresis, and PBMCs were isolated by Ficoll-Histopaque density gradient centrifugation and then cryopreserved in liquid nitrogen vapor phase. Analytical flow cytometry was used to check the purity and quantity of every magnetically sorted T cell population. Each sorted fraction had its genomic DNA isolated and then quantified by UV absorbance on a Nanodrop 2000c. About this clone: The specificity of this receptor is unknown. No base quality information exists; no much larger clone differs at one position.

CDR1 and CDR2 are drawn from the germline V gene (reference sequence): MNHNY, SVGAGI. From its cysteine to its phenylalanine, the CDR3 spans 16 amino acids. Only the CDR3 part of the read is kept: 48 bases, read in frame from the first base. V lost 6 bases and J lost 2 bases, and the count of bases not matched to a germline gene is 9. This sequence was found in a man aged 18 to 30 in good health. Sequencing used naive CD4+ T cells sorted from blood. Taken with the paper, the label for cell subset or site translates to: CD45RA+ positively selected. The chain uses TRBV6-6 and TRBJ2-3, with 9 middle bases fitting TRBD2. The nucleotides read TGTGCCAGCAGCCCCCCGGGACTAGCCCTCACAGATACGCAGTATTTT. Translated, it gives CASSPPGLALTDTQYF.